What follows are 18 T cell receptor beta chains derived from one specimen sequenced in a study of early stage breast cancer tumors. Clones were sequenced by immunoSEQ multiplex PCR, and TCRdb holds only the in-frame ones, with some missing. The sample yields about 6,300 clones, around 70% seen once. The source material was normal breast tissue next to the tumor. The origin of the receptors is a person aged 40-50 years with breast cancer.

The chain couples TRBV21-1 to TRBJ1-2. TRBV21-1 is shown as a pseudogene. The CDR3 has 14 residues. CDR3 DNA sequence: TGTGCCAGCAGCAGACGAGCTTCTAACTATGGCTACACCTTC. Translation gives CASSRRASNYGYTF.

This chain links TRBV6-4 with TRBJ2-3; maybe TRBD2 (6 bases). The CDR3 is 14 residues long. Between the trimmed V and J ends, which lost 3 bases and 1 base, there was a span of 8 bases. Germline lookup yields CDR1 MRHNA and CDR2 SNTAGT. The CDR3 region is CASSETGGTDTQYF. CDR3 nucleotide sequence: TGTGCCAGCAGTGAAACGGGGGGCACAGATACGCAGTATTTT.

This clone was counted between two and nine times. The chain carries TRBV4-1 and TRBJ2-7; 8 bases fit TRBD2. Germline V gene sequence: CDR1 MGHRA, CDR2 YSYEKL. Unmatched junction bases numbered 9, after V lost 0 bases and J lost 2 bases. CDR3 length: 17 amino acids. CDR3 coding DNA: TGCGCCAGCAGCCAAGATATGGAGCGGGAGATTACCTACGAGCAGTACTTC. Translated: CASSQDMEREITYEQYF.

The chain links TRBV7-9 to TRBJ1-2; unclear D gene. CDR1 is SEHNR and CDR2 is FQNEAQ in the germline V gene (reference sequence). This CDR3 contains 13 residues. Trimming took 2 bases from V and 4 from J, leaving 8 bases between them. This chain's CDR3 is CASSLPGSYGYTF. The CDR3 nucleotides read TGTGCCAGCAGCTTACCGGGCAGCTATGGCTACACCTTC.

This clone occurred a few times. CDR3 DNA: TGTGCCAGCAGTGACAGACTAGCGGGAGTCCGGGAGACCCAGTACTTC. This translates into CASSDRLAGVRETQYF. The chain is built from TRBV27 and TRBJ2-5; TRBD2 matches 12 bases. The length of the CDR3 is 16 residues. Germline V gives CDR1 MNHEY, CDR2 SMNVEV (reference sequence). With 5 bases clipped from V and 5 bases from J, the junction kept 9 bases outside the gene matches.

Only one count was recorded for this clone. The J gene is TRBJ2-2, the V gene TRBV6-8; 7 nucleotides line up with TRBD2. This CDR3 has 17 amino acids. Germline V gives CDR1 MNHGY, CDR2 SAAAGT. The junction had 7 bases not matched to a gene; V was cut back by 2 bases and J by 1 base. The CDR3: CASSYPKTSQNTGELFF. CDR3 in DNA: TGTGCCAGCAGTTACCCTAAGACTAGCCAGAACACCGGGGAGCTGTTTTTT.

This chain joins TRBV9 and TRBJ2-1; 10 bases are shared with TRBD2. J gave up 6 bases and V 4 bases, and 10 bases lay outside the gene matches. The CDR3 extends over 16 amino acids. Per germline, CDR1 SGDLS and CDR2 YYNGEE. The CDR3, as DNA: TGTGCCAGCAGCCATCCCCGACTAGCGGGTAGCAATGAGCAGTTCTTC. Translating gives CASSHPRLAGSNEQFF.

The V gene is TRBV7-6, the J gene TRBJ2-1, with 8 bases aligning to TRBD1. The CDR3 runs 14 residues. The J segment lost 8 bases and the V segment lost 5 bases, leaving 8 bases of the junction unmatched. CDR1 is SGHVS, CDR2 FNYEAQ, per germline. The CDR3 nucleotides are TGTGCCAGCAGCCTCCGGACAGGGCGGGATGAGCAGTTCTTC. Amino acid sequence: CASSLRTGRDEQFF. The full variable domain, its missing parts supplied by reference TRBV7-6 and TRBJ2-1, is GAGVSQSPRYKVTKRGQDVALRCDPISGHVSLYWYRQALGQGPEFLTYFNYEAQQDKSGLPNDRFSAERPEGSISTLTIQRTEQRDSAMYRCASSLRTGRDEQFFGPGTRLTVL.

The V and J genes are TRBV5-4 and TRBJ2-7; D tentatively fits TRBD1 or TRBD2 (5 bases each). Germline CDR1 reads SGHNT; CDR2 reads YYREEE (reference sequence). V was pared by 0 bases and J by 0 bases, with 7 bases between. CDR3 length equals 14 residues. The CDR3 sequence is CASSLGGISYEQYF. Written as DNA, the CDR3 is TGTGCCAGCAGCTTGGGGGGGATCTCCTACGAGCAGTACTTC.

The chain uses TRBV12-1 and TRBJ2-7; TRBD2 reflects the table's D call only, with no check against the DNA. TRBV12-1 is a pseudogene locus. CDR3 size: 14 residues. In nucleotides, the CDR3 is TGTGCCAGCAGCCAGGACGGAGGGTTCTACGAGCAGTACTTC. It encodes CASSQDGGFYEQYF.

In nucleotides, the CDR3 is TGTGCCAGCTCAAGGGGGAGGGGGGGAACCACAGATACGCAGTATTTT. The encoded protein is CASSRGRGGTTDTQYF. The chain links TRBV2 to TRBJ2-3, with D perhaps matching TRBD2 (7 bases). The CDR3 length is 16 residues. The germline V gene has CDR1 SNHLY and CDR2 FYNNEI. V lost 8 bases to trimming and J lost 2 bases, with 20 bases between them.

The genes are TRBV7-3 and TRBJ2-1; D may be TRBD1 or TRBD2 (5 bases each). V was pared by 5 bases and J by 4 bases, with 15 bases between. CDR3 length: 15 residues. The germline V gene encodes CDR1 SGHTA and CDR2 FQGTGA. In DNA, the CDR3 is TGTGCCAGCAGCCCCTTTGGGGGACGATACAATGAGCAGTTCTTC. Its translation: CASSPFGGRYNEQFF.

The J gene is TRBJ2-1, the V gene TRBV19; 12 bases are a match to TRBD2. Germline assignment: CDR1 LNHDA and CDR2 SQIVND (reference sequence). CDR3 size: 15 residues. The V gene end was trimmed by 4 bases and the J gene end by 9 bases; junction bases not matched to a gene: 7. The CDR3 region is CASSTSGRASGEQFF. The CDR3, as DNA: TGTGCCAGTAGTACTAGCGGGAGGGCCTCGGGTGAGCAGTTCTTC.

This chain links TRBV27 with TRBJ2-1; perhaps D is TRBD1 or TRBD2 (5 bases each). Germline V gene lookup returns CDR1 MNHEY and CDR2 SMNVEV (reference sequence). The CDR3 has 16 residues. The V and J ends lost 5 bases and 3 bases respectively, with 17 bases between them. DNA of the CDR3: TGTGCCAGCAGTGTACTAGGGGTAGGCGGCTACAATGAGCAGTTCTTC. Translated, it gives CASSVLGVGGYNEQFF.

The J gene is TRBJ1-3, the V gene TRBV7-8; a weak D match, TRBD1 (5 bases). The germline V gene has CDR1 SGHVS and CDR2 FQNEAQ. The germline V and J ends were trimmed by 2 bases and 3 bases, with 14 bases remaining between them. The CDR3 loop spans 16 amino acids. This CDR3 is CASSLQGPAGGNTIYF. Here the CDR3 DNA reads TGTGCCAGCAGCTTACAGGGCCCCGCAGGTGGAAACACCATATATTTT.

V usage is TRBV5-4 and J usage is TRBJ2-7; D is unresolved. The V and J ends lost 0 bases and 5 bases respectively, with 15 bases between them. Germline V CDR1 and CDR2: SGHNT, YYREEE (reference sequence). This CDR3 has 15 residues. CDR3 nucleotides: TGTGCCAGCAGCTTGGATGTAGGTCTTCGCGACGAGCAGTACTTC. As protein: CASSLDVGLRDEQYF.

The J gene is TRBJ2-1, the V gene TRBV5-4, with 7 positions matching TRBD2. The CDR3 has 16 amino acids. Losses at the gene ends were 4 bases for V and 8 bases for J; bases not matched to a gene: 15. Germline values: CDR1 SGHNT, CDR2 YYREEE (reference sequence). The CDR3 bases are TGTGCCAGCAGCGCCGGACTTGGCGGGAGTAGGGATGAGCAGTTCTTC. It translates to CASSAGLGGSRDEQFF.

The chain is built from TRBV10-2 and TRBJ2-5, with 7 bases that match TRBD1. Germline CDR1 and CDR2: WSHSY and SAAADI. This CDR3 has 15 amino acids. The trim removed 6 bases at V and 4 bases at J, leaving 11 bases unmatched. The CDR3 reads CASSYLGGPGETQYF. The CDR3 nucleotides are TGCGCCAGCAGCTATCTAGGGGGCCCCGGAGAGACCCAGTACTTC.